Following are 22 T cell receptor beta chains from one sample sequenced in a study of cytomegalovirus exposure and HLA in healthy donors. PCR primers comprised 60 Vbeta and 13 Jbeta primers. Profiled with immunoSEQ multiplex PCR; TCRdb holds only in-frame clones, not every one. The table records over 150,000 clones, around 65% of them present only once. Sequencing used PBMCs. The receptors come from a middle-aged woman in good health and CMV-seropositive.

Concerning this clone itself: The junction departs from germline at one end; a sequencing error may be responsible. V gene TRBV28 combines with J gene TRBJ1-5, with D hard to call. This CDR3 is built from 13 residues. Germline V gives CDR1 MDHEN, CDR2 SYDVKM. The CDR3 DNA sequence: TGTGCCAGCGGCCGGGATAGCAATCAGCCCCAGAATTTT. It specifies CASGRDSNQPQNF.

This clone was detected a few times. The CDR3: CASSLGALAFGSGANVLTF. For the CDR3, the DNA is TGTGCCAGCAGCTTGGGGGCTCTTGCGTTCGGCTCTGGGGCCAACGTCCTGACTTTC. This chain uses TRBV5-6 with TRBJ2-6, with D uncertain. Trimming shortened V by 0 bases and J by 0 bases, and 16 bases separated the two germline ends. Germline assignment: CDR1 SGHDT and CDR2 YYEEEE. This CDR3 region has 19 residues.

This rearrangement joins TRBV5-8 to TRBJ1-1, with 10 positions matching TRBD1. Germline CDR1 SGHTS, CDR2 YDEGEE. Trimming took 0 bases from V and 12 from J; bases not matched to a gene: 8. The CDR3 runs to 14 residues. The CDR3 sequence: CASSLEGGQGKTFF. As DNA, the CDR3 is TGTGCCAGCAGCTTGGAAGGGGGACAGGGGAAAACTTTCTTT.

V gene TRBV6-1 combines with J gene TRBJ2-7, with TRBD2 identical over 7 bases. V shed 3 bases and J 2 bases; nucleotides not matched to a gene: 4. CDR3 length equals 14 residues. CDR1 is MNHNS and CDR2 is SASEGT in the germline V gene. CDR3 protein: CASSDASGAYEQYF. CDR3 coding DNA: TGTGCCAGCAGTGATGCTAGCGGTGCCTACGAGCAGTACTTC.

The chain employs TRBV29-1 and TRBJ2-1; D not certain. CDR1 is SQVTM, CDR2 ANQGSEA, per germline. The CDR3 covers 10 residues. Trimming removed 2 bases at V and 7 bases at J, with 3 bases between. CDR3 DNA sequence: TGCAGCGTTGAATCTAATGAGCAGTTCTTC. It encodes CSVESNEQFF.

The gene calls are TRBV5-5 and TRBJ2-7; D is ambiguous. The germline CDR1 and CDR2 sequences are SGHKS and YYEKEE (reference sequence). Trimming cost V 2 bases and J 2 bases, with 8 bases left between them. CDR3 length: 13 amino acids. The CDR3 sequence is CASSLTIAYEQYF. The CDR3 DNA sequence: TGTGCCAGCAGCTTAACTATAGCCTACGAGCAGTACTTC.

The V call is TRBV18, the J call TRBJ2-1; 12 bases are a match to TRBD2. This CDR3 comprises 12 residues. Germline V lookup: CDR1 KGHSH, CDR2 LQKENI. V shed 6 bases, J shed 15 bases, and the junction held 6 bases outside the gene matches. DNA for the CDR3: TGTGCCAGCTCCACAGCTAGCGGGGGGGCGTTCTTC. The encoded protein is CASSTASGGAFF.

The J gene is TRBJ1-3, the V gene TRBV25-1; no reliable D call. The V gene lost 4 bases and the J gene lost 4 bases, with 14 bases spanning the gap. Germline V lookup: CDR1 MGHDK, CDR2 SYGVNS. This CDR3 spans 15 amino acids. CDR3 region: CASSGHLPAGNTIYF. CDR3 DNA: TGTGCCAGCAGTGGACACTTACCGGCCGGAAACACCATATATTTT.

This clone was picked up a small number of times. This chain joins TRBV7-9 and TRBJ1-5; D is ambiguous. The CDR3 is 13 amino acids. Germline V CDR1 and CDR2: SEHNR, FQNEAQ (reference sequence). The V end was cut by 6 bases, the J end by 4 bases, with 10 bases between. The CDR3 bases are TGTGCCAGCAGTGAACAACCGAATCAGCCCCAGCATTTT. Protein sequence: CASSEQPNQPQHF.

V usage is TRBV18 and J usage is TRBJ2-7, with D possibly being TRBD1 (6 bases). V shed 3 bases and J shed 9 bases, with 15 bases lying between them. This CDR3 is 13 amino acids long. Germline-derived CDR1 and CDR2 are KGHSH and LQKENI. CDR3 residues: CASSPGRGVGQYF. The CDR3 DNA reads as TGTGCCAGCTCACCGGGCAGGGGCGTAGGGCAGTACTTC.

The chain has TRBV4-3 and TRBJ2-5, with 10 bases lining up with TRBD1. V lost 4 bases to trimming and J lost 5 bases; unmatched junction nucleotides: 1. The CDR3 is made up of 13 amino acids. Germline V gives CDR1 LGHNA, CDR2 YSLEER. CDR3 in DNA: TGCGCCAGCAGCCGGACAGGGGGTGAGACCCAGTACTTC. Its protein product is CASSRTGGETQYF.

The chain has TRBV7-9 and TRBJ2-3; 10 nucleotides agree with TRBD1. The V segment lost 4 bases and the J segment 2 bases; nucleotides outside the gene matches: 3. The CDR3 has 15 residues. Germline lookup yields CDR1 SEHNR and CDR2 FQNEAQ (reference sequence). This CDR3 is CASSSGQGNTDTQYF. CDR3 DNA: TGTGCCAGCAGCTCGGGACAGGGGAACACAGATACGCAGTATTTT.

The J gene is TRBJ1-5, the V gene TRBV19, with TRBD1 matching over 8 bases. With V trimmed by 0 bases and J by 5 bases, 9 bases remained unmatched. Per germline, CDR1 LNHDA and CDR2 SQIVND (reference sequence). This CDR3 has 17 amino acids. The CDR3 region is CASSIDRGRSPDQPQHF. The CDR3, as DNA: TGTGCCAGTAGTATAGACAGGGGGCGTTCTCCGGATCAGCCCCAGCATTTT.

CDR3 loop: CASSPTPDETQYF. CDR3 DNA sequence: TGTGCCAGCTCACCCACTCCCGATGAGACCCAGTACTTC. The chain joins TRBV18 to TRBJ2-5; D remains ambiguous. V was shortened by 3 bases and J by 5 bases, with 10 bases between the two germline ends. Germline loops: CDR1 KGHSH, CDR2 LQKENI. The length of the CDR3 is 13 residues.

This clone has just a few counts. CDR3 coding DNA: TGTGCCAGCAGCCCCTCAGACGACATGTGGGGCTACACCTTC. This sequence encodes CASSPSDDMWGYTF. This chain links TRBV7-2 with TRBJ1-2, with no clear D. CDR1 is SGHTA, CDR2 FQGNSA, per germline. Trimming cost V 5 bases and J 8 bases, with 18 bases left between them. This CDR3 spans 14 amino acids.

A single count supports this clone. The germline gene is not matched at one end of the junction; a read error may be the cause. This chain connects TRBV6-6 to TRBJ1-5; TRBD1 aligns across 7 bases. The CDR3 is 12 residues long. In germline, CDR1 is MNHNY, CDR2 SVGAGI (reference sequence). CDR3 residues: CASRQGNQPQNF. The CDR3 bases are TGTGCCAGTCGACAGGGCAATCAGCCCCAGAATTTT.

This sequence joins TRBV28 and TRBJ1-1, with D tentatively TRBD1 (6 bases). The germline V gene encodes CDR1 MDHEN and CDR2 SYDVKM. The CDR3 has 14 residues. The V end lost 4 bases, the J end lost 11 bases, and 20 bases lay between the germline ends. The DNA of the CDR3 is TGTGCCAGCAGTTACTCACAGGGTCTGCTTCTCGCTTTCTTT. It is translated as CASSYSQGLLLAFF.

The V and J genes are TRBV29-1 and TRBJ2-1; 10 bases fit TRBD2. The CDR3 spans 15 residues. Germline assignment: CDR1 SQVTM and CDR2 ANQGSEA. The V gene end was trimmed by 5 bases and the J gene end by 7 bases; junction bases not matched to a gene: 11. CDR3 DNA: TGCAGCGTTCTCGTCCTAGCGGGAGCTGGGAATGAGCAGTTCTTC. Encoded protein: CSVLVLAGAGNEQFF.

On this clone itself: A read error may produce the germline difference seen at one junction end. The chain links TRBV7-7 to TRBJ2-5; D might be TRBD1 (6 bases). The CDR3 loop spans 16 amino acids. Germline V lookup: CDR1 SSHAT, CDR2 FNYEAQ (reference sequence). The CDR3 spells CASSPGLAGAQETQYF. The CDR3 nucleotides read TGTGCTAGCAGCCCTGGCCTAGCAGGGGCCCAAGAGACCCAGTACTTC.

CDR3 DNA: TGTGCCAGCAGCTCGGGGGGACAGGGCACCGAGCACACCTTC. It specifies CASSSGGQGTEHTF. The rearrangement links TRBV5-4 to TRBJ1-2; 9 bases agree with TRBD1. This CDR3 is built from 14 residues. Germline V gives CDR1 SGHNT, CDR2 YYREEE (reference sequence). V shed 3 bases, J shed 12 bases, and the junction held 12 bases outside the gene matches.

Notes on this clone: The junction departs from the called germline gene at one end, perhaps through a read error. The V and J genes are TRBV13 and TRBJ1-2; D not resolved. CDR1 is PRHDT, CDR2 FYEKMQ, per germline (reference sequence). This CDR3 has 14 residues. CDR3 coding DNA: TGTGCCAGCAGCCCCCGGGATCCTAACTATGGCTACCCCTTC. This encodes CASSPRDPNYGYPF. Full variable domain (remainder filled in from reference TRBV13 and TRBJ1-2): AAGVIQSPRHLIKEKRETATLKCYPIPRHDTVYWYQQGPGQDPQFLISFYEKMQSDKGSIPDRFSAQQFSDYHSELNMSSLELGDSALYFCASSPRDPNYGYPFGSGTRLTVV.

V usage is TRBV6-1 and J usage is TRBJ2-1, with D possibly being TRBD1 (5 bases). Germline-derived CDR1 and CDR2 are MNHNS and SASEGT. V gave up 4 bases and J gave up 15 bases, with 13 bases separating them. The CDR3 sequence is 11 residues long. CDR3 amino acids: CASSAIGVGFF. The CDR3 coding sequence is TGTGCCAGCAGTGCTATAGGGGTGGGGTTCTTC.